A single sample gave rise to the 2 T cell receptor beta chains below, sequenced in a study of cytotoxic CD8 clonotypes in ibrutinib-treated CLL. The assay was immunoSEQ multiplex PCR, and TCRdb's table has in-frame clones only and misses some. The table includes about 330,000 clones, roughly 70% detected once. The source was PBMCs, collected after 36 months of ibrutinib treatment. These receptor sequences come from a human donor with chronic lymphocytic leukemia.

The chain combines TRBV6-1 with TRBJ2-1, with unresolved D. Germline values: CDR1 MNHNS, CDR2 SASEGT. V lost 8 bases to trimming and J lost 7 bases, with 12 bases between them. The CDR3 covers 12 residues. CDR3 nucleotides: TGTGCCAGCGAAAGGATCGGGAATGAGCAGTTCTTC. Protein product: CASERIGNEQFF.

This clone has just a few counts. V is TRBV9 and J is TRBJ2-1; 8 bases are shared with TRBD1. Germline V gene lookup returns CDR1 SGDLS and CDR2 YYNGEE. The CDR3 contains 15 residues. Trimming took 3 bases from V and 5 from J; bases not matched to a gene: 7. The CDR3 loop is CASSGGTGDNNEQFF. The CDR3, as DNA: TGTGCCAGCAGCGGGGGGACAGGAGATAACAATGAGCAGTTCTTC. Complete variable domain (other parts from reference TRBV9 and TRBJ2-1): DSGVTQTPKHLITATGQRVTLRCSPRSGDLSVYWYQQSLDQGLQFLIQYYNGEERAKGNILERFSAQQFPDLHSELNLSSLELGDSALYFCASSGGTGDNNEQFFGPGTRLTVL.